What follows describes a single TCR beta chain. The sample is drawn from a study of cytomegalovirus exposure and HLA in healthy donors. Germline V gene lookup returns CDR1 SEHNR and CDR2 FQNEAQ (reference sequence). Trimming cost V 3 bases and J 0 bases, with 9 bases left between them. CDR3 length: 15 amino acids. The PCR had 60 Vbeta and 13 Jbeta primers. Here immunoSEQ multiplex PCR was the method, and the copy in TCRdb shows in-frame clones only, minus some. The repertoire holds over 30,000 clones, with roughly 80% as singletons. This TCR was sampled from a male donor in good health and CMV-seronegative. The sequencing input was PBMCs. The chain carries TRBV7-9 and TRBJ1-5, with D unclear. This chain's CDR3 is CASSFGGDSNQPQHF. DNA of the CDR3: TGTGCCAGCAGCTTTGGCGGAGATAGCAATCAGCCCCAGCATTTT.